This T cell receptor beta chain is from a study of CD8 T cells in Susac syndrome. The V end was cut by 2 bases, the J end by 4 bases, with 11 bases between. Germline V gives CDR1 MDHEN, CDR2 SYDVKM. CDR3 length equals 14 residues. TEMRA cells were FACS-enriched, with CD8+ and CD4+ T cells isolated negatively. With random hexamers, about 0.45 to 1 ug RNA was reverse transcribed. TCRdb reprocessed the immunoSEQ multiplex PCR reads via MiXCR and lists one record per CDR3 protein. The data hold fewer than 300,000 distinct CDR3 sequences, with roughly 85% observed a single time. The V call is TRBV28, the J call TRBJ2-5, with a possible D match to TRBD2 (6 bases). The source of this sequence is a human donor with multiple sclerosis. Sequenced input: CD8+ T cells from PBMCs. CDR3 coding DNA: TGTGCCAGCAGTTTACGGGGGATGGGAGAGACCCAGTACTTC. This codes for CASSLRGMGETQYF.